Shown below are 27 T cell receptor beta chains from a single sample sequenced in a study of CD8+CD57+ T cells in acquired aplastic anemia listed by TCRdb under 2018. Instrument used: Illumina HiSeq 2000. Genomic DNA was used as template for profiling of TCR beta VDJ combinations and CDR3 sequences. TCRdb cleaned the public reads at Q25 with fastp, built clones with MiXCR and kept in-frame beta chains. A single entry per CDR3 protein holds the most common genes and DNA from its merged rows. In this sample the table shows 150,000 to 200,000 distinct CDR3 sequences, about half of which occur a single time. More than 1.5% of the sample goes to the ten largest clones. Patients chosen for sequencing had shown expansion of CD8+CD57+ cells by flow cytometry. Sequenced input: sorted CD4+, CD8+, or CD8+CD57+ T cells (not recorded which) from PBMCs. The receptors were sampled from a human donor with aplastic anemia.

This chain connects TRBV7-9 to TRBJ2-5; 8 nucleotides line up with TRBD2. CDR3 length: 16 residues. CDR1 SEHNR and CDR2 FQNEAQ come from the germline V gene (reference sequence). Trimming at V came to 5 bases and at J to 2 bases, leaving 10 bases not matched to a gene. CDR3 region: CASSPGLTSVQETQYF. In DNA, the CDR3 is TGTGCCAGCAGCCCGGGGTTGACTAGCGTACAAGAGACCCAGTACTTC. Drawing the rest from reference TRBV7-9 and TRBJ2-5, the complete variable domain is DTGVSQNPRHKITKRGQNVTFRCDPISEHNRLYWYRQTLGQGPEFLTYFQNEAQLEKSRLLSDRFSAERPKGSFSTLEIQRTEQGDSAMYLCASSPGLTSVQETQYFGPGTRLLVL.

This chain uses TRBV7-8 with TRBJ2-3, with TRBD1 identical over 8 bases. This CDR3 is 14 amino acids long. CDR1 SGHVS and CDR2 FQNEAQ come from the germline V gene. The junction had 3 bases not matched to a gene; V was cut back by 1 base and J by 6 bases. The DNA for the CDR3 is TGTGCCAGCAGCTTAGTACAGGGGGGCGATACGCAGTATTTT. Protein: CASSLVQGGDTQYF. Full variable domain (rest looked up from reference TRBV7-8 and TRBJ2-3): GAGVSQSPRYKVAKRGQDVALRCDPISGHVSLFWYQQALGQGPEFLTYFQNEAQLDKSGLPSDRFFAERPEGSVSTLKIQRTQQEDSAVYLCASSLVQGGDTQYFGPGTRLTVL.

The J gene is TRBJ2-1, the V gene TRBV20-1; 9 bases line up with TRBD2. Unmatched junction bases numbered 5, after V lost 3 bases and J lost 5 bases. The CDR3 has 14 residues. Germline V lookup: CDR1 DFQATT, CDR2 SNEGSKA (reference sequence). In DNA, the CDR3 is TGCAGTGCTAGGGGGCTAGCGGGAAACAATGAGCAGTTCTTC. This encodes CSARGLAGNNEQFF.

The chain recombines TRBV30 with TRBJ2-5, with D possibly matching TRBD1 (7 bases). The CDR3 sequence is 15 residues long. V lost 2 bases to trimming and J lost 3 bases, with 16 bases between them. Germline CDR1 and CDR2: GTSNPN and SVGIG (reference sequence). The CDR3 coding sequence is TGTGCCTGGAGTAGAGGGGCAGGGGGGAAAGAGACCCAGTACTTC. Translation gives CAWSRGAGGKETQYF.

This clonotype was counted many times. The chain is built from TRBV20-1 and TRBJ2-7; TRBD1 is a possible D gene (5 bases). CDR3 length: 15 amino acids. Germline V CDR1 and CDR2: DFQATT, SNEGSKA (reference sequence). Trimming shortened V by 1 base and J by 2 bases, and 15 bases separated the two germline ends. The chain's CDR3 is CSARGVVGVPYEQYF. The CDR3 DNA reads as TGCAGTGCTAGAGGGGTGGTAGGGGTACCCTACGAGCAGTACTTC.

This clonotype came up many times. This sequence joins TRBV19 and TRBJ2-1; D not resolved. V was pared by 7 bases and J by 5 bases, with 9 bases between. CDR1 LNHDA and CDR2 SQIVND come from the germline V gene (reference sequence). This CDR3 region has 12 residues. The CDR3 loop is CASKDPNNEQFF. The CDR3 nucleotides are TGTGCCAGTAAAGATCCGAACAATGAGCAGTTCTTC.

This clonotype was picked up a small number of times. The V gene is TRBV10-3, the J gene TRBJ2-7; the match to TRBD1 covers 10 bases. V dropped 4 bases and J dropped 4; count of bases not matched to a gene: 7. The CDR3 runs 15 residues. Per germline, CDR1 ENHRY and CDR2 SYGVKD. The CDR3, as DNA: TGTGCCATCAGTGTTGGGACAGGGGTCCTGTACGAGCAGTACTTC. Translation: CAISVGTGVLYEQYF.

This clonotype was counted ten times or more. This sequence joins TRBV7-3 and TRBJ1-1; possible D gene TRBD1, 6 bases. The V gene lost 1 base and the J gene lost 1 base, with 16 bases spanning the gap. This CDR3 is 17 amino acids long. Germline values: CDR1 SGHTA, CDR2 FQGTGA. The CDR3 protein is CASSLRRPGDSNTEAFF. The CDR3 DNA reads as TGTGCCAGCAGCTTAAGGCGCCCAGGGGACTCGAACACTGAAGCTTTCTTT.

The rearrangement uses TRBV10-3 and TRBJ2-1; 9 bases fit TRBD1. V was clipped by 11 bases and J by 5 bases; unmatched bases: 7. Germline CDR1 and CDR2: ENHRY and SYGVKD. The CDR3 has 13 residues. The CDR3 here is CALRTGDDNEQFF. Here the CDR3 DNA reads TGTGCCTTGAGGACAGGGGACGACAATGAGCAGTTCTTC.

The chain couples TRBV20-1 to TRBJ1-2, with D tentatively TRBD1 (6 bases). Trimming took 0 bases from V and 3 from J, leaving 11 bases between them. This CDR3 comprises 14 residues. CDR1 and CDR2 (germline): DFQATT, SNEGSKA (reference sequence). Here the CDR3 reads CSARDGAGDYGYTF. DNA for the CDR3: TGCAGTGCTAGAGATGGTGCAGGGGACTATGGCTACACCTTC.

Of note for this clonotype: It may be a read error: a sequence one base away is much more abundant. CDR3 sequence (DNA): TGTGCCGGCAGCCGAATTACCGGGACACTGAACACTGAAGCTTTCTTT. It yields the protein CAGSRITGTLNTEAFF. V is TRBV4-2 and J is TRBJ1-1, with a possible D match to TRBD1 (6 bases). This CDR3 region has 16 residues. CDR1 and CDR2 from the germline V gene are LGHNA and YNFKEQ.

Comments on this clonotype: The junction shows a germline mismatch at one end, possibly a read error. V and J are TRBV15 and TRBJ2-3; D is undetermined. The germline V gene encodes CDR1 LNHNV and CDR2 YYDKDF (reference sequence). CDR3 size: 15 residues. CDR3 coding DNA: TGTGCCACCGGCAGCCCTACTTCTAGCACAGATACGCAGTATTTT. Translated, it gives CATGSPTSSTDTQYF.

The chain recombines TRBV10-1 with TRBJ2-5, with a weak D call TRBD2 (6 bases). Per germline, CDR1 WNHNN and CDR2 SYGVQD (reference sequence). V was trimmed by 2 bases and J by 5 bases, leaving 15 bases between them. CDR3 length: 15 amino acids. This chain's CDR3 is CASSEMVAAGETQYF. The CDR3 DNA reads TGCGCCAGCAGTGAGATGGTAGCGGCAGGGGAGACCCAGTACTTC.

The chain carries TRBV10-3 and TRBJ2-5; 12 nucleotides line up with TRBD2. The CDR3 consists of 14 residues. The ends lost 4 bases at V and 3 bases at J; junction bases unmatched: 0. CDR1 and CDR2 from the germline V gene are ENHRY and SYGVKD. The CDR3 loop is CAISASGGEETQYF. In nucleotides, the CDR3 is TGTGCCATCAGTGCTAGCGGGGGGGAAGAGACCCAGTACTTC.

This clonotype was observed once. Being one base from a much bigger clone, this may be a read error. The chain joins TRBV11-2 to TRBJ2-7, with D possibly TRBD1 on 6 matching bases. This CDR3 comprises 14 residues. CDR1 and CDR2 (germline): SGHAT, FQNNGV. With 3 bases removed from V and 6 bases from J, the gap between germline ends came to 15 bases. The CDR3 coding sequence is TGTGCCAGCAGCTTCCTCCGGGACAAAGCCGAGCAGTACTTC. Its protein is CASSFLRDKAEQYF.

This chain uses TRBV5-1 with TRBJ1-1; D remains unclear. V shed 0 bases and J shed 7 bases, with 13 bases lying between them. Germline V gene data show CDR1 as SGHRS and CDR2 as YFSETQ. This CDR3 region has 14 residues. CDR3 bases: TGCGCCAGCAGCTTGGTTTTAGGAGAAAGTGAAGCTTTCTTT. It specifies CASSLVLGESEAFF.

This clonotype was picked up one time. The chain joins TRBV19 to TRBJ1-4; the match to TRBD1 covers 10 bases. The V and J ends lost 5 bases and 4 bases, in that order; junction bases with no gene match: 10. Germline assignment: CDR1 LNHDA and CDR2 SQIVND (reference sequence). The CDR3 is made up of 17 amino acids. The CDR3 DNA follows: TGTGCCAGTAGTCTCCGACAGGGGGCGAAGGGTAATGAAAAACTGTTTTTT. It specifies CASSLRQGAKGNEKLFF.

The V call is TRBV7-6, the J call TRBJ2-5; no reliable D call. The ends were cut back, 5 bases at V and 2 bases at J, with 9 bases in the middle. CDR1 and CDR2 (germline): SGHVS, FNYEAQ. The CDR3 length is 13 residues. DNA for the CDR3: TGTGCCAGCAGCGTACGACCGCAAGAGACCCAGTACTTC. It is translated as CASSVRPQETQYF.

There are a few counts of this clonotype. The chain links TRBV9 to TRBJ2-2; 13 nucleotides line up with TRBD2. Trimming cost V 0 bases and J 7 bases; bases outside gene matches: 0. Germline-derived CDR1 and CDR2 are SGDLS and YYNGEE. The CDR3 spans 15 residues. The CDR3 coding sequence is TGTGCCAGCAGCGTAGGACTAGCGGGGGGCGGGGAGCTGTTTTTT. Protein: CASSVGLAGGGELFF.

This clonotype was counted only a few times. The gene calls are TRBV4-1 and TRBJ1-1, with 9 bases fitting TRBD1. Losses at the gene ends were 2 bases for V and 11 bases for J; bases not matched to a gene: 6. The CDR3 has 13 residues. Germline lookup yields CDR1 MGHRA and CDR2 YSYEKL. CDR3 bases: TGCGCCAGCAGCCAAACCCACAGGGGGCTTGCTTTCTTT. It translates to CASSQTHRGLAFF.

The genes are TRBV7-9 and TRBJ2-5, with a possible D match to TRBD2 (5 bases). CDR3 size: 15 residues. Germline V lookup: CDR1 SEHNR, CDR2 FQNEAQ (reference sequence). V was pared by 5 bases and J by 5 bases, with 18 bases between. CDR3 in DNA: TGTGCCAGCAGCCCCTGGGAGCTGCTCGAGGAGACCCAGTACTTC. This encodes CASSPWELLEETQYF.

There are many counts of this clonotype. This chain uses TRBV13 with TRBJ2-6; tentatively, D is TRBD1 (7 bases). The CDR3 totals 20 residues. The germline V gene has CDR1 PRHDT and CDR2 FYEKMQ (reference sequence). V lost 6 bases to trimming and J lost 0 bases, with 24 bases between them. The CDR3 sequence: CASRIGGRRQGSSGANVLTF. CDR3 nucleotides: TGTGCCAGCAGGATAGGGGGGAGGCGACAGGGAAGCTCTGGGGCCAACGTCCTGACTTTC.

About this clonotype: A read error is possible here, since a much larger clone lies one base away. The CDR3 does not close with the conserved phenylalanine or tryptophan, likely indicating a read error. The chain links TRBV12-3 or TRBV12-4 to TRBJ2-2, with D uncertain. Trimming removed 3 bases at V and 0 bases at J, with 8 bases between. This CDR3 comprises 15 residues. The CDR3 is CASSLMGSNTGELFY. Written as DNA, the CDR3 is TGTGCCAGCAGTTTGATGGGTTCGAACACCGGGGAGCTGTTTTAT.

This chain uses TRBV24-1 with TRBJ2-5; D ambiguous. The CDR3 is made up of 14 amino acids. With 3 bases removed from V and 9 bases from J, the gap between germline ends came to 16 bases. CDR1 is KGHDR, CDR2 SFDVKD, per germline. DNA of the CDR3: TGTGCCACCAGTGATATAAGGGAAGGTGTGTCCCAGTACTTC. Protein: CATSDIREGVSQYF.

The chain has TRBV29-1 and TRBJ2-1, with D hard to call. The germline V gene has CDR1 SQVTM and CDR2 ANQGSEA. The CDR3 has 13 residues. Trimming shortened V by 4 bases and J by 15 bases, and 22 bases separated the two germline ends. The CDR3 protein is CSVVFGSQEGLFF. The CDR3 DNA reads TGCAGCGTTGTCTTCGGCTCCCAGGAAGGCCTGTTCTTC.

This clonotype has a count of ten or more. The V gene is TRBV12-3 or TRBV12-4, the J gene TRBJ2-5; D may match TRBD1 or TRBD2 (5 bases each). This CDR3 has 15 amino acids. V lost 6 bases, J lost 5 bases, and 19 bases lay in between. CDR3 sequence: CASRRAGTWGETQYF. DNA for the CDR3: TGTGCCAGCAGACGGGCTGGGACCTGGGGGGAGACCCAGTACTTC.

Details on this clonotype: This may arise from a read error, as a much more abundant clone is one base away. The rearrangement uses TRBV5-4 and TRBJ2-5; D is unclear. The V gene's germline CDR1 is SGHNT and CDR2 YYREEE (reference sequence). V was clipped by 7 bases and J by 4 bases, with 17 bases between them. The CDR3 is 14 residues long. The CDR3: CASSPTSQRETQYF. CDR3 nucleotide sequence: TGTGCCAGCTCACCAACGTCCCAGAGAGAGACCCAGTACTTC.